This T cell receptor beta chain was retrieved from a study of T-cell memory formation after mild COVID-19. Study-wide results and caveats: Researchers found some responding clones in pre-infection memory, a sign that cross-reactive memory joined.

This CDR3 is built from 15 residues. Germline CDR1 and CDR2: LNHDA and SQIVND (reference sequence). Trimming removed 7 bases from V and 4 bases from J, with 18 bases in between. One entry per CDR3 protein, called by TCRdb with MiXCR from the 5' RACE reads. The sample lists under 700,000 distinct CDR3 sequences, approximately 20% occurring once. This clonotype was observed at least ten times. Its antigen is unknown. Sequenced material: PBMCs or a T cell subset sorted from them (not recorded which). The J gene is TRBJ2-3, the V gene TRBV19, with D tentatively TRBD1 (6 bases). The sequence was obtained from an adult woman who had mild COVID-19 (a few samples of this study predate the infection). Cell type and time point are not known. In nucleotides, the CDR3 is TGTGCCAGTACTCAACTAGGGACACCGTCAGATACGCAGTATTTT. It codes for CASTQLGTPSDTQYF.